One and the same sample provided the 7 T cell receptor beta chains below, sequenced in a study of control samples from healthy donors and cancer patients. Repertoires were generated with immunoSEQ multiplex PCR, while TCRdb's copy carries only in-frame clones and drops some. The table records about 86,000 clones, approximately 93% of them present only once. The specimen sequenced was blood. The receptor source for this set is a woman in her twenties or thirties in good health.

The chain links TRBV19 to TRBJ2-3, with 16 bases identical to TRBD2. Germline V gene sequence: CDR1 LNHDA, CDR2 SQIVND (reference sequence). The CDR3 runs 16 residues. V was pared by 9 bases and J by 8 bases, with 11 bases of the junction left unmatched. The CDR3 nucleotides are TGTGCCAGCCGACTGGGACTAGCGGGGGGGAGGGGTACGCAGTATTTT. Protein sequence: CASRLGLAGGRGTQYF.

This clone was detected a few times. The conserved phenylalanine or tryptophan normally closing the CDR3 is absent here, so this likely arose from a read error. The DNA is omitted, as the CDR3 cannot be located on it reliably, and the CDR3 follows TCRdb's listing. CDR3 sequence reads: CASSENSRDSGEV. The chain carries TRBV6-1 and TRBJ1-5; TRBD1 was called by the table and not checked on the DNA. In germline, CDR1 is MNHNS, CDR2 SASEGT. The CDR3 comprises 13 residues, both ends counted.

The chain carries TRBV19 and TRBJ1-2; D ambiguous. Germline V CDR1 and CDR2: LNHDA, SQIVND (reference sequence). The CDR3 is made up of 15 amino acids. Trimming left V 3 bases short and J 0 bases short, with 11 bases between. The CDR3 bases are TGTGCCAGTAGTATTATGGAGAGTTCTAACTATGGCTACACCTTC. Protein product: CASSIMESSNYGYTF.

This rearrangement joins TRBV15 to TRBJ2-3, with 9 bases lining up with TRBD2. The V and J ends lost 3 bases and 4 bases, in that order; junction bases with no gene match: 5. This CDR3 comprises 15 residues. The germline V gene encodes CDR1 LNHNV and CDR2 YYDKDF (reference sequence). CDR3 amino acids: CATSSMREGPDTQYF. The DNA of the CDR3 is TGTGCCACCAGCAGTATGCGGGAGGGGCCAGATACGCAGTATTTT.

V and J are TRBV9 and TRBJ2-3; D remains unclear. Germline values: CDR1 SGDLS, CDR2 YYNGEE. CDR3 size: 12 residues. Trimming removed 3 bases at V and 6 bases at J, with 8 bases between. The CDR3 here is CASSAPRDTQYF. The CDR3 coding sequence is TGTGCCAGCAGCGCCCCCCGGGATACGCAGTATTTT.

A note on this clone: Other DNA sequences from this sample encode an identical CDR3 as well. The rearrangement links TRBV5-4 to TRBJ1-1; unclear D gene. The V end was cut by 0 bases, the J end by 3 bases, with 0 bases between. Germline assignment: CDR1 SGHNT and CDR2 YYREEE (reference sequence). The CDR3 contains 11 residues. The CDR3 DNA is TGTGCCAGCAGCTTGGACACTGAAGCTTTCTTT. Translating gives CASSLDTEAFF. Full variable domain (rest looked up from reference TRBV5-4 and TRBJ1-1): ETGVTQSPTHLIKTRGQQVTLRCSSQSGHNTVSWYQQALGQGPQFIFQYYREEENGRGNFPPRFSGLQFPNYSSELNVNALELDDSALYLCASSLDTEAFFGQGTRLTVV.

The rearrangement joins TRBV7-6 to TRBJ1-1; TRBD1 agrees at 8 bases. The trim removed 0 bases at V and 4 bases at J, leaving 19 bases unmatched. Germline CDR1 reads SGHVS; CDR2 reads FNYEAQ. This CDR3 is 20 amino acids long. The CDR3 bases are TGTGCCAGCAGCTTAGCTAATGCTCGTGGCAGGGGGCGTTCGGGCACTGAAGCTTTCTTT. Translated, it gives CASSLANARGRGRSGTEAFF.